The T cell receptor (beta chain) under discussion was sequenced for a study of PD-L1 blockade in urothelial cancer. Study-wide background: At 6 weeks and at 3 weeks (second dose) after treatment start, blood was analyzed.

Time point denoted: pretreatment peripheral blood. Clones were read by immunoSEQ multiplex PCR, and TCRdb kept only the in-frame ones, dropping some. The table lists 85,000 to 100,000 clones, roughly 84% of them singletons. The origin of this receptor is a man in his fifties or sixties with urothelial cancer. The specimen comprised PBMCs, sampled around atezolizumab (anti-PD-L1) treatment.

As DNA, the CDR3 is TGTGCCATCGGCGGACGGGATTATGGCTACACCTTC. This gives the protein CAIGGRDYGYTF. V usage is TRBV19 and J usage is TRBJ1-2; D is unresolved. The V gene's germline CDR1 is LNHDA and CDR2 SQIVND (reference sequence). With 10 bases removed from V and 5 bases from J, the gap between germline ends came to 14 bases. The CDR3 consists of 12 residues.